This TCR beta chain was recorded in a study of T cell responses to AZD1222 COVID-19 vaccine. Germline CDR1 reads SGHVS; CDR2 reads FQNEAQ. The CDR3 covers 15 residues. V shed 1 base and J shed 3 bases, with 10 bases lying between them. This table comes from immunoSEQ multiplex PCR, and its TCRdb copy is limited to in-frame clones, with some not included. The sample yields roughly 170,000 clones, 90% to 95% seen once. Sample: peripheral blood, taken on day 0 of AZD1222 vaccination. The receptor comes from an adult in good health. The V gene is TRBV7-8, the J gene TRBJ2-1; D is uncertain. This chain's CDR3 is CASSLDGGSYNEQFF. CDR3 sequence (DNA): TGTGCCAGCAGCTTAGATGGCGGAAGCTACAATGAGCAGTTCTTC.